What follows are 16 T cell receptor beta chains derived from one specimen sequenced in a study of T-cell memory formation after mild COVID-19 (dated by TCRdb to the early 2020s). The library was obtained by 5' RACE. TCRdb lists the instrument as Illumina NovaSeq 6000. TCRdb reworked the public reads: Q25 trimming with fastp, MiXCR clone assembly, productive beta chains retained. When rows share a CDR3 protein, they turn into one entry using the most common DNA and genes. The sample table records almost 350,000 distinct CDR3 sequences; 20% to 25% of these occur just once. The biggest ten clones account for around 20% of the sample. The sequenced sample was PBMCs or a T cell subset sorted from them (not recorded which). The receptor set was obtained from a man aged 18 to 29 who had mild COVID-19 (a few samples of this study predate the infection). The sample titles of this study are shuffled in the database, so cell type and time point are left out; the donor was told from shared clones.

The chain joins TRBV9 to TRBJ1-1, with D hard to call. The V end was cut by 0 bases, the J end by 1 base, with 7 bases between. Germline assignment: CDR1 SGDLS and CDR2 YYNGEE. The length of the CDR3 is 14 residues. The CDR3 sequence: CASSVGPRNTEAFF. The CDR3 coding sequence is TGTGCCAGCAGCGTAGGCCCGAGGAACACTGAAGCTTTCTTT. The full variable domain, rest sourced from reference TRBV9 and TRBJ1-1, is DSGVTQTPKHLITATGQRVTLRCSPRSGDLSVYWYQQSLDQGLQFLIQYYNGEERAKGNILERFSAQQFPDLHSELNLSSLELGDSALYFCASSVGPRNTEAFFGQGTRLTVV.

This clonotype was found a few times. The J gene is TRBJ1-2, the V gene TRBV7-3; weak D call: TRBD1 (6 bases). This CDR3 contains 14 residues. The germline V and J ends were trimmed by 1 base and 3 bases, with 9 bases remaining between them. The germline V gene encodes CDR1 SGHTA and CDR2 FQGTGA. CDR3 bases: TGTGCCAGCAGCTTAAATTCAGGGGACTATGGCTACACCTTC. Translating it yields CASSLNSGDYGYTF.

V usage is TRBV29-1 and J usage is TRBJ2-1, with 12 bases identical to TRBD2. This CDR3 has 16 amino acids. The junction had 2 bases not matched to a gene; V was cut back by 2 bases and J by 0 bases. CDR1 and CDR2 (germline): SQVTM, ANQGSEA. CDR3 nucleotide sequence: TGCAGCGTTGAACTAGCGGGGGGGCGCTCCTACAATGAGCAGTTCTTC. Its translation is CSVELAGGRSYNEQFF.

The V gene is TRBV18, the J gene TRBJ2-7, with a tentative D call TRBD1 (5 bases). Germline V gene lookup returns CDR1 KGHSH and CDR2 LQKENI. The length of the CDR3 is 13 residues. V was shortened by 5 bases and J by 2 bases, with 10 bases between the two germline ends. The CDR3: CASSSQETYEQYV. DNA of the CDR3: TGTGCCAGCTCATCACAGGAAACCTACGAGCAGTACGTC.

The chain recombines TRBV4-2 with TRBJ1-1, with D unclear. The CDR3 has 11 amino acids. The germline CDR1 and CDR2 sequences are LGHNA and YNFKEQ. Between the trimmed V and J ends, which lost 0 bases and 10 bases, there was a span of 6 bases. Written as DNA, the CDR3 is TGTGCCAGCAGCCAAGATTCTGGAGCTTTCTTT. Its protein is CASSQDSGAFF.

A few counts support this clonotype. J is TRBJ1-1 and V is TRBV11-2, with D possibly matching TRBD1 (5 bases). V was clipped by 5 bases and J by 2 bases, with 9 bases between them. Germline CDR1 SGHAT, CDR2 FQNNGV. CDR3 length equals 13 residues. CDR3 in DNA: TGTGCCAGCAGCCCGGACACCAACACTGAAGCTTTCTTT. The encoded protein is CASSPDTNTEAFF.

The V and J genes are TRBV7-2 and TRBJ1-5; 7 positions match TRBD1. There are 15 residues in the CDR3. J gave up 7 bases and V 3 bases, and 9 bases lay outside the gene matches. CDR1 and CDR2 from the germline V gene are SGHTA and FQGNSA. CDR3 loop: CASSFSDRAGQPQHF. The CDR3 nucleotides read TGTGCCAGCAGCTTTTCAGACAGGGCCGGGCAGCCCCAGCATTTT.

CDR3 region: CSASPATNYGYTF. The CDR3 region has the DNA TGCAGTGCTAGTCCCGCGACTAACTATGGCTACACCTTC. This chain uses TRBV20-1 with TRBJ1-2; D ambiguous. V lost 3 bases and J 0 bases, leaving 8 bases between the germline ends. The CDR3 is 13 residues long. The V gene's germline CDR1 is DFQATT and CDR2 SNEGSKA (reference sequence).

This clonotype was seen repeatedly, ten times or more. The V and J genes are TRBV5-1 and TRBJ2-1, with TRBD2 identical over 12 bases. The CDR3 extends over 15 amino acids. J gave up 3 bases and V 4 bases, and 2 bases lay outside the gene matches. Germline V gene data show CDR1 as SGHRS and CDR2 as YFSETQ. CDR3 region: CASSQTSGSYNEQFF. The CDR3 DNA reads TGCGCCAGCAGCCAGACTAGCGGGAGCTACAATGAGCAGTTCTTC. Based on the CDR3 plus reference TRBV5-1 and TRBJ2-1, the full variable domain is KAGVTQTPRYLIKTRGQQVTLSCSPISGHRSVSWYQQTPGQGLQFLFEYFSETQRNKGNFPGRFSGRQFSNSRSEMNVSTLELGDSALYLCASSQTSGSYNEQFFGPGTRLTVL.

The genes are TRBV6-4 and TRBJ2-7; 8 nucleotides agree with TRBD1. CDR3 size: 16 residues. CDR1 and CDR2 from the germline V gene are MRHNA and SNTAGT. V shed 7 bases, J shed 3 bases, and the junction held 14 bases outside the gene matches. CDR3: CASTRTGNKGYYEQYF. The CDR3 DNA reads TGTGCCAGCACACGGACAGGGAATAAGGGATACTACGAGCAGTACTTC.

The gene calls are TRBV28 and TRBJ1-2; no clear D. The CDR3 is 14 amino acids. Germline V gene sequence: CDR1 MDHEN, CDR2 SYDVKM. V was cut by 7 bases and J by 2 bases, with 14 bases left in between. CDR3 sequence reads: CASTSPGRNYGYTF. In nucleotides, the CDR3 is TGTGCCAGCACAAGTCCAGGTCGCAACTATGGCTACACCTTC.

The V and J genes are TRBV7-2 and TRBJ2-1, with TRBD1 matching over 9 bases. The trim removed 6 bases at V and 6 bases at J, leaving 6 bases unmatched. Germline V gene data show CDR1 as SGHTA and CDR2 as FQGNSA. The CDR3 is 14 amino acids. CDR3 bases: TGTGCCAGCAGGTGGACAGGGGCGGGCAATGAGCAGTTCTTC. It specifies CASRWTGAGNEQFF.

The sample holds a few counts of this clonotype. Written as DNA, the CDR3 is TGCAGTGCTAGATACCGGGACGCTCCCTACGAGCAGTACTTC. Translated: CSARYRDAPYEQYF. The chain links TRBV20-1 to TRBJ2-7; D assignment may be TRBD1 or TRBD2 (5 bases each). Germline V lookup: CDR1 DFQATT, CDR2 SNEGSKA (reference sequence). The CDR3 totals 14 residues. The ends were cut back, 2 bases at V and 2 bases at J, with 13 bases in the middle.

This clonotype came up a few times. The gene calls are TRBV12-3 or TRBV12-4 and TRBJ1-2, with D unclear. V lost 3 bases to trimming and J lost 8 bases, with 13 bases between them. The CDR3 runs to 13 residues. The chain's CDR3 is CASSFSSSGGYTF. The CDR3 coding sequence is TGTGCCAGCAGTTTTAGCAGTTCTGGCGGCTACACCTTC.

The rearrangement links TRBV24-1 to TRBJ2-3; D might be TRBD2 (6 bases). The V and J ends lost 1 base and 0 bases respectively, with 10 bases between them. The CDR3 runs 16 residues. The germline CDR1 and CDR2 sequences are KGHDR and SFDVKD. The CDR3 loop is CATSDFGGMSTDTQYF. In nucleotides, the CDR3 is TGTGCCACCAGTGATTTTGGGGGGATGAGCACAGATACGCAGTATTTT.

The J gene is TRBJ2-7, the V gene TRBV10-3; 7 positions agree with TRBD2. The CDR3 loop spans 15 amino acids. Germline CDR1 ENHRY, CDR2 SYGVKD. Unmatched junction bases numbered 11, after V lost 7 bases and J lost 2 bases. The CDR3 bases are TGTGCCATCAATCAGGCCTCGGGACTACCCTACGAGCAGTACTTC. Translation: CAINQASGLPYEQYF.